This T cell receptor (beta chain) was obtained from a study of T cell responses to AZD1222 COVID-19 vaccine. Whole-study findings and limits: Regions 160-218 and 743-854 dominated among vaccine-associated CD4 TCRs spanning spike. Among the donors, most were white British and more were female, and clonal diversity was possibly underestimated.

This clone was detected once. Its antigen is currently unknown. Measured with immunoSEQ multiplex PCR; TCRdb has only the in-frame clones, and not every one. Here the sample spans tens of thousands of clones, 70% to 90% being singletons. The material sequenced was peripheral blood, taken 28 days after the second AZD1222 dose. The TCR sequence derives from an adult who received the AZD1222 COVID-19 vaccine.

In DNA, the CDR3 is TGTGCCAGCTCAATGACAGGGGGCGCGGGCTATGGCTACACCTTC. Protein product: CASSMTGGAGYGYTF. The chain links TRBV18 to TRBJ1-2, with TRBD1 matching over 10 bases. The CDR3 contains 15 residues. Germline V gene lookup returns CDR1 KGHSH and CDR2 LQKENI. V lost 5 bases, J lost 4 bases, and 7 bases stayed unmatched.